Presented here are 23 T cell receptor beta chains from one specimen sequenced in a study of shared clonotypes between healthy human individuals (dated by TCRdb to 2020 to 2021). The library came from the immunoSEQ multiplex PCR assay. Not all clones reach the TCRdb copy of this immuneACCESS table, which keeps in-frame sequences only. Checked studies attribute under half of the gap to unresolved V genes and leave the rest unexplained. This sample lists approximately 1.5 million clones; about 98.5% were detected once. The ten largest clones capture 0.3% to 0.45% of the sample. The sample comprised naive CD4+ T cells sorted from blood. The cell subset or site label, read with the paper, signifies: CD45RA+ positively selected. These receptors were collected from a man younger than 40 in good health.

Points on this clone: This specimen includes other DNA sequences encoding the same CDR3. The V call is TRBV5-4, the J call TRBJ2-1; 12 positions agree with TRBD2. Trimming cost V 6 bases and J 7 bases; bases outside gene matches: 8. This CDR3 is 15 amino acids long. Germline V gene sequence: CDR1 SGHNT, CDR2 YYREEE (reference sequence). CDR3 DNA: TGTGCCAGCACCACCGGGACTAGCGGGTCGAATGAGCAGTTCTTC. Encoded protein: CASTTGTSGSNEQFF.

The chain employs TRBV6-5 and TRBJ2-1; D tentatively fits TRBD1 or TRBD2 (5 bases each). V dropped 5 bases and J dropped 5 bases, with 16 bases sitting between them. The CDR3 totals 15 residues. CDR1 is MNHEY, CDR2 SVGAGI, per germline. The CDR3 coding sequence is TGTGCCAGCAGTCCTTATGGGGGAGTCCACAATGAGCAGTTCTTC. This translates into CASSPYGGVHNEQFF.

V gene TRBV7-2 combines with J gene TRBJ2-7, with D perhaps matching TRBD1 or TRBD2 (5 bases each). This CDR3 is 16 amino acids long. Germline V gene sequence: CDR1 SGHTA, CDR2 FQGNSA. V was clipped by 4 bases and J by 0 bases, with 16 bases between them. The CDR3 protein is CASSSIRDAYSYEQYF. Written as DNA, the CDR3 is TGTGCCAGCAGCTCTATCCGGGACGCCTACTCCTACGAGCAGTACTTC. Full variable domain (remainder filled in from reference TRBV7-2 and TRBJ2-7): GAGVSQSPSNKVTEKGKDVELRCDPISGHTALYWYRQSLGQGLEFLIYFQGNSAPDKSGLPSDRFSAERTGGSVSTLTIQRTQQEDSAVYLCASSSIRDAYSYEQYFGPGTRLTVT.

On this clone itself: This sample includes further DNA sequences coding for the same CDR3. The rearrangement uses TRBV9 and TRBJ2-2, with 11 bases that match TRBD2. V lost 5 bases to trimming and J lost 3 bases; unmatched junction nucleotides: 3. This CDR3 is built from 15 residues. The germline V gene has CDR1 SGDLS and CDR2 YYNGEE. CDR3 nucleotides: TGTGCCAGCAGTGCACTAGCGGGAGACACCGGGGAGCTGTTTTTT. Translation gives CASSALAGDTGELFF.

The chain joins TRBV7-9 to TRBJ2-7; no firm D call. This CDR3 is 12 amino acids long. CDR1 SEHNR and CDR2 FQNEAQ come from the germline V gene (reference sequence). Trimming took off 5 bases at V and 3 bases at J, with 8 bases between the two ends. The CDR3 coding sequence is TGTGCCAGCAGCCGACGCGTCTACGAGCAGTACTTC. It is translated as CASSRRVYEQYF.

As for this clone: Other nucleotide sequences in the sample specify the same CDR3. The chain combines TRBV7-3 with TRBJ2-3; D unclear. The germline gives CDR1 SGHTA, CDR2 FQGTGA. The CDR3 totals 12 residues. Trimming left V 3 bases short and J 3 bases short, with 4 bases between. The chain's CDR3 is CASSLDTDTQYF. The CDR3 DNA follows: TGTGCCAGCAGCTTGGATACAGATACGCAGTATTTT.

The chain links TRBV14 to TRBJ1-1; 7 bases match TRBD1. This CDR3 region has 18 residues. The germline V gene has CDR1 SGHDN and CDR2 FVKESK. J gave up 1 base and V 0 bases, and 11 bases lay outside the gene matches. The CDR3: CASSQDPHSTGWNTEAFF. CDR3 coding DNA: TGTGCCAGCAGCCAAGACCCCCATTCGACAGGGTGGAACACTGAAGCTTTCTTT.

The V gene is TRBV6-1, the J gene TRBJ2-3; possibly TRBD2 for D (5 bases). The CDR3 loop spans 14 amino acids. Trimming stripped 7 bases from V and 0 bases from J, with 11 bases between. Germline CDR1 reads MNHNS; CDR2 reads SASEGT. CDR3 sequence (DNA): TGTGCCAGCATTCCAGCGGCTAGCACAGATACGCAGTATTTT. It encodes CASIPAASTDTQYF.

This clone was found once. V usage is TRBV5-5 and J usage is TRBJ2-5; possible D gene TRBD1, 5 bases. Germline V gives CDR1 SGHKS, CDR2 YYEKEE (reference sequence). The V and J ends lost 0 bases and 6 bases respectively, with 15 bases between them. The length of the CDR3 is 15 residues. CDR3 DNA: TGTGCCAGCAGCTTGGTGATTCAGGGTTCGAAGACCCAGTACTTC. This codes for CASSLVIQGSKTQYF.

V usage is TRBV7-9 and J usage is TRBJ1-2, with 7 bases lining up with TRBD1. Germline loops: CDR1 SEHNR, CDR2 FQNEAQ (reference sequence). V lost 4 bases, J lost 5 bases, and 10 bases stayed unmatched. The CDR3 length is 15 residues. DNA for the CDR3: TGTGCCAGCAGCTCGCTTATACAGGGGAAATATGGCTACACCTTC. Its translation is CASSSLIQGKYGYTF.

The CDR3 loop is CASSSGKPNEKLFF. The DNA for the CDR3 is TGTGCCAGCAGCTCCGGGAAACCTAATGAAAAACTGTTTTTT. The V call is TRBV7-9, the J call TRBJ1-4, with D hard to call. Germline V gives CDR1 SEHNR, CDR2 FQNEAQ (reference sequence). The CDR3 length is 14 residues. With 4 bases removed from V and 3 bases from J, the gap between germline ends came to 9 bases.

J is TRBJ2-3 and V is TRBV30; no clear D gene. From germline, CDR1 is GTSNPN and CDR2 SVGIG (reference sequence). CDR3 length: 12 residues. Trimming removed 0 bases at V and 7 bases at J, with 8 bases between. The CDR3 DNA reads TGTGCCTGGAGTGTACGTGGGAATACGCAGTATTTT. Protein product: CAWSVRGNTQYF.

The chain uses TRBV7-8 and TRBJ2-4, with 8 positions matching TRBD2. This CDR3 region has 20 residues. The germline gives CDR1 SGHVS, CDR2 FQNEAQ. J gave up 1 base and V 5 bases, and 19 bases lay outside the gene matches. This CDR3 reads CASSLTGGAGAVIAKNIQYF. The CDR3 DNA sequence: TGTGCCAGCAGCCTGACGGGGGGAGCGGGAGCTGTGATTGCCAAAAACATTCAGTACTTC.

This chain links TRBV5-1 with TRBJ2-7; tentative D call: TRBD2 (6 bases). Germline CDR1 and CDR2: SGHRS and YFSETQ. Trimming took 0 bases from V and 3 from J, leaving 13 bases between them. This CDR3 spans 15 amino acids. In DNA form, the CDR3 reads TGCGCCAGCAGCTTGGCCGTCGGGAGAGTCTACGAGCAGTACTTC. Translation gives CASSLAVGRVYEQYF.

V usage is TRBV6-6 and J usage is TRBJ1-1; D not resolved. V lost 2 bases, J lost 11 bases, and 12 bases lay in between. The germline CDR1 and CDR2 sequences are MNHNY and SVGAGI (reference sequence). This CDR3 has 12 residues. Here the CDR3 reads CASSYPEDEAFF. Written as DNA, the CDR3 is TGTGCCAGCAGTTACCCTGAGGATGAGGCTTTCTTT.

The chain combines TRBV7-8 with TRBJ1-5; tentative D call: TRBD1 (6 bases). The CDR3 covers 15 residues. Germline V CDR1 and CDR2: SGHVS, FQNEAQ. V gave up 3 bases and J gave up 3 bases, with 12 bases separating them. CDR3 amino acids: CASSFSGAINQPQHF. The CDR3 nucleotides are TGTGCCAGCAGCTTTTCGGGGGCGATCAATCAGCCCCAGCATTTT.

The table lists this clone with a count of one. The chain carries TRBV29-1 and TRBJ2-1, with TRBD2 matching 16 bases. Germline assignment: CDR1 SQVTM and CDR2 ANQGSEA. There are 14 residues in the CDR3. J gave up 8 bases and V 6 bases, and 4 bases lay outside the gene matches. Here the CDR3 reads CSVGTSGRAHEQFF. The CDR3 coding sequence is TGCAGCGTCGGGACTAGCGGGAGGGCCCATGAGCAGTTCTTC.

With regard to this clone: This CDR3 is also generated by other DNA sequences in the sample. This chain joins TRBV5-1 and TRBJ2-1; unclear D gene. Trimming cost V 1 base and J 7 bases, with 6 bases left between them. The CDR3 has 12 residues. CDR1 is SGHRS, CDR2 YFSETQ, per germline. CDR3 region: CASSLPGNEQFF. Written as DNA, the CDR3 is TGCGCCAGCAGCTTGCCCGGGAATGAGCAGTTCTTC.

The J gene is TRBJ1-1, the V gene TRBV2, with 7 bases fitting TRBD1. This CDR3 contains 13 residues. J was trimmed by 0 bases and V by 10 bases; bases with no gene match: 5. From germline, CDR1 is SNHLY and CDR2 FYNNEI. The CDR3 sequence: CATTGDMNTEAFF. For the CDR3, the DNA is TGTGCCACAACAGGGGACATGAACACTGAAGCTTTCTTT. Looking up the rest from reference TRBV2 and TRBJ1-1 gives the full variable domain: EPEVTQTPSHQVTQMGQEVILRCVPISNHLYFYWYRQILGQKVEFLVSFYNNEISEKSEIFDDQFSVERPDGSNFTLKIRSTKLEDSAMYFCATTGDMNTEAFFGQGTRLTVV.

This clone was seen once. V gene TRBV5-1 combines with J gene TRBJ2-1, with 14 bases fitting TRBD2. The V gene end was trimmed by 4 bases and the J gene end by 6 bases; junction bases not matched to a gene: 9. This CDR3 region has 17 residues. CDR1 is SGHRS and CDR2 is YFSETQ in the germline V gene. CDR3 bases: TGCGCCAGCAGCGTACGGACTAGCGGGAGGACGGGCAATGAGCAGTTCTTC. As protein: CASSVRTSGRTGNEQFF.

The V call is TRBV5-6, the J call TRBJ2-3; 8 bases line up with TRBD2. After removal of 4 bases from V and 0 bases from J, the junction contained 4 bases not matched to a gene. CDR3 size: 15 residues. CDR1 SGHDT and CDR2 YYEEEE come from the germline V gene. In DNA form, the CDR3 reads TGTGCCAGCAGCCCACTAGCGGCTAGCACAGATACGCAGTATTTT. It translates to CASSPLAASTDTQYF.

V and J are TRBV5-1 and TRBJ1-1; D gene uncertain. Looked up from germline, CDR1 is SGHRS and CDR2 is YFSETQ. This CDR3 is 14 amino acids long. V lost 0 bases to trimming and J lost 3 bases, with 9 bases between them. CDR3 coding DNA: TGCGCCAGCAGCTTGGACCTGCTAGACACTGAAGCTTTCTTT. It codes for CASSLDLLDTEAFF.

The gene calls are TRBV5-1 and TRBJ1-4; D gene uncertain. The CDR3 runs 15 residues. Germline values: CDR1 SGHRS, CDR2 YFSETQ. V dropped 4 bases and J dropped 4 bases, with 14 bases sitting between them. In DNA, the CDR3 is TGCGCCAGCAGCAACGACGGAGTCTATAATGAAAAACTGTTTTTT. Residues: CASSNDGVYNEKLFF.